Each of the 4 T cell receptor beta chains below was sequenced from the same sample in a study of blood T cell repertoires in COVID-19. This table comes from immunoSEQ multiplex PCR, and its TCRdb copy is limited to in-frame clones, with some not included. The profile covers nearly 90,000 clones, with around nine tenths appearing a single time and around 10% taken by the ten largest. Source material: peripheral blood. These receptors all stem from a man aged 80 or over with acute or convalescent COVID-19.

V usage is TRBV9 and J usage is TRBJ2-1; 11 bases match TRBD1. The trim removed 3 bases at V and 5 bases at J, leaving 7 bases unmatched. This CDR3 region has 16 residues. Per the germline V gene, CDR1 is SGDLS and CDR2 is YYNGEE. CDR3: CASSAPGQGVHNEQFF. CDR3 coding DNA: TGTGCCAGCAGCGCCCCGGGACAGGGGGTCCACAATGAGCAGTTCTTC.

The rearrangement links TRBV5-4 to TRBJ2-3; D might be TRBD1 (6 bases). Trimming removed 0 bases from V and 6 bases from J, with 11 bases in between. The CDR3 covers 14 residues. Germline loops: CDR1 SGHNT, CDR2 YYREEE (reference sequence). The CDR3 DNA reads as TGTGCCAGCAGCTTGGGGTCTCAGGGGGATACGCAGTATTTT. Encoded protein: CASSLGSQGDTQYF.

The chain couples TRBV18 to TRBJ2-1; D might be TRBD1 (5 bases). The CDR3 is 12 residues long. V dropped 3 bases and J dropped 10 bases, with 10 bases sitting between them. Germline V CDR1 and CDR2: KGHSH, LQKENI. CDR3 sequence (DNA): TGTGCCAGCTCACCGGACATAGGGGAGCAGTTCTTC. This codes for CASSPDIGEQFF. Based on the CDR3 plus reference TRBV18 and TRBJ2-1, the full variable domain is NAGVMQNPRHLVRRRGQEARLRCSPMKGHSHVYWYRQLPEEGLKFMVYLQKENIIDESGMPKERFSAEFPKEGPSILRIQQVVRGDSAAYFCASSPDIGEQFFGPGTRLTVL.

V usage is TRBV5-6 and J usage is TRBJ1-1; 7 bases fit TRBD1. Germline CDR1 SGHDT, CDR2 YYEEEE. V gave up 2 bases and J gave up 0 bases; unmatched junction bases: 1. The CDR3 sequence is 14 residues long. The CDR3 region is CASSFGTVNTEAFF. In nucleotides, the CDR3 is TGTGCCAGCAGCTTCGGGACAGTGAACACTGAAGCTTTCTTT.